The T cell receptor beta chain under discussion was sequenced for a study of tumor-infiltrating lymphocytes in primary liver carcinoma. Whole-study results and caveats: The study found a significantly higher top-250-clone fraction in tumors than in blood (p = 0.039).

With a constant-region primer, TCR beta cDNA was made from 450 to 500 ng of total RNA. TCR beta libraries came from three nested multiplex PCR rounds using slightly modified ARM-PCR. The first two PCR rounds, roughly 10 cycles each, used TRBV1-TRBV30 forward primers and a C-beta reverse primer. TCRdb re-derived calls from the multiplex PCR reads in MiXCR, one entry per CDR3 protein. The sample yields hundreds of thousands of distinct CDR3 sequences, roughly 60% seen once. J lost 1 base, V lost 6 bases, and 0 bases had no gene match. This CDR3 is built from 12 residues. Unsorted whole blood served as the source of blood RNA, and germline DNA was extracted as well. Notes on this clonotype: The target antigen is unknown. No conserved phenylalanine or tryptophan is present at the end of the CDR3, so a read error is the likely explanation.

The chain is built from TRBV12-3 or TRBV12-4 and TRBJ2-7, with 7 bases identical to TRBD2. The receptor comes from a woman aged 25 to 39 with primary liver carcinoma and hepatitis B virus infection. Sequencing was carried out using peripheral blood. CDR3 coding DNA: TGTGCCAGCAGCGGGGGGTCCTACGAGCAGTACTTA. This sequence encodes CASSGGSYEQYL.